Below are 28 T cell receptor beta chains sequenced from a single sample in a study of neurological immune-mediated disorders. TCRdb re-called the 5' RACE reads with MiXCR, one entry per CDR3 protein. The table includes about 120,000 distinct CDR3 sequences, roughly 3.4% detected once. Sequences were obtained from PBMCs. The receptors come from a woman younger than 45 with multiple sclerosis.

This clonotype was found many times. This chain links TRBV9 with TRBJ2-2; TRBD1 matches at 9 bases. This CDR3 comprises 16 residues. Germline lookup yields CDR1 SGDLS and CDR2 YYNGEE. Unmatched junction bases numbered 7, after V lost 3 bases and J lost 4 bases. DNA for the CDR3: TGTGCCAGCAGCGGGGGACAGGGACTCTTCACCGGGGAGCTGTTTTTT. Amino acid sequence: CASSGGQGLFTGELFF.

Ten or more counts support this clonotype. The genes are TRBV6-2 or TRBV6-3 and TRBJ1-1; the D is unclear. CDR1 is MNHEY and CDR2 is SVGEGT in the germline V gene. The CDR3 covers 11 residues. Deletions cut 3 bases from V and 8 bases from J, with 7 bases between. CDR3: CASSYGREAFF. CDR3 coding DNA: TGTGCCAGCAGTTATGGGAGAGAAGCTTTCTTT.

This clonotype was counted at least ten times. The chain couples TRBV7-2 to TRBJ2-1; TRBD1 aligns across 10 bases. Trimming cost V 1 base and J 7 bases; bases outside gene matches: 7. The CDR3 has 16 residues. Germline V gene data show CDR1 as SGHTA and CDR2 as FQGNSA. As DNA, the CDR3 is TGTGCCAGCAGCTTAGATGACAGGGGGCGCCGAAATGAGCAGTTCTTC. Protein: CASSLDDRGRRNEQFF.

This clonotype was counted many times. The rearrangement joins TRBV29-1 to TRBJ1-1, with 10 bases aligning to TRBD1. CDR1 and CDR2 from the germline V gene are SQVTM and ANQGSEA. This CDR3 comprises 17 residues. J was trimmed by 0 bases and V by 4 bases; bases with no gene match: 11. The CDR3 spells CSVVSDRGHGMNTEAFF. In DNA form, the CDR3 reads TGCAGCGTTGTAAGTGACAGGGGGCACGGAATGAACACTGAAGCTTTCTTT.

This clonotype was picked up many times. The gene calls are TRBV7-6 and TRBJ2-5; D is perhaps TRBD1 (6 bases). Germline lookup yields CDR1 SGHVS and CDR2 FNYEAQ. The germline V and J ends were trimmed by 1 base and 2 bases, with 14 bases remaining between them. The CDR3 is 16 amino acids. CDR3 sequence (DNA): TGTGCCAGCAGCTTAGTCGCAGGGACAACGCAAGAGACCCAGTACTTC. Translating gives CASSLVAGTTQETQYF. Full variable domain (missing parts from reference TRBV7-6 and TRBJ2-5): GAGVSQSPRYKVTKRGQDVALRCDPISGHVSLYWYRQALGQGPEFLTYFNYEAQQDKSGLPNDRFSAERPEGSISTLTIQRTEQRDSAMYRCASSLVAGTTQETQYFGPGTRLLVL.

In this sample, this clonotype turned up many times. This chain links TRBV5-1 with TRBJ2-5; 8 bases agree with TRBD2. Germline V gene lookup returns CDR1 SGHRS and CDR2 YFSETQ. After removal of 4 bases from V and 5 bases from J, the junction contained 10 bases not matched to a gene. This CDR3 has 15 amino acids. The DNA of the CDR3 is TGCGCCAGCAGCACAAACGGGGGGGCATCGGAGACCCAGTACTTC. This sequence encodes CASSTNGGASETQYF.

Many counts were recorded for this clonotype. The rearrangement uses TRBV4-1 and TRBJ1-2; D remains ambiguous. Germline CDR1 and CDR2: MGHRA and YSYEKL. V lost 5 bases, J lost 4 bases, and 8 bases lay in between. The CDR3 consists of 12 residues. The CDR3 nucleotides are TGCGCCAGCAGCTACGAGGGCTATGGCTACACCTTC. Translation: CASSYEGYGYTF.

The table lists this clonotype with many counts. The chain couples TRBV10-3 to TRBJ1-2, with 9 bases identical to TRBD1. After removal of 4 bases from V and 8 bases from J, the junction contained 8 bases not matched to a gene. The CDR3 extends over 14 amino acids. CDR1 is ENHRY, CDR2 SYGVKD, per germline. CDR3 sequence (DNA): TGTGCCATCAGTGGTATGACAGGGGGACCAGGCTACACCTTC. Amino acid sequence: CAISGMTGGPGYTF.

The sample holds a few counts of this clonotype. The DNA of the CDR3 is TGTGCCTGGAGGGGTAAGGGACAGGGTAGGACTGAAGCTTTCTTT. This encodes CAWRGKGQGRTEAFF. The V call is TRBV30, the J call TRBJ1-1, with 9 bases fitting TRBD1. The CDR3 runs to 15 residues. CDR1 is GTSNPN, CDR2 SVGIG, per germline (reference sequence). The V segment lost 3 bases and the J segment 5 bases; nucleotides outside the gene matches: 10.

Ten or more counts support this clonotype. The chain carries TRBV5-1 and TRBJ2-5; TRBD1 or TRBD2 may be the D gene (5 bases each). CDR1 and CDR2 (germline): SGHRS, YFSETQ. Deletions cut 2 bases from V and 4 bases from J, with 21 bases between. The CDR3 length is 17 residues. The CDR3 sequence: CASSLYGETHGAETQYF. In DNA form, the CDR3 reads TGCGCCAGCAGCTTATACGGGGAAACACATGGGGCAGAGACCCAGTACTTC.

In its sample, this clonotype was seen many times. The chain carries TRBV4-3 and TRBJ2-7, with TRBD2 as a possible D gene (7 bases). Germline V gene lookup returns CDR1 LGHNA and CDR2 YSLEER. V was cut by 0 bases and J by 1 base, with 13 bases left in between. The CDR3 loop spans 16 amino acids. CDR3 in amino acids: CASSQDSGEGSYEQYF. Here the CDR3 DNA reads TGCGCCAGCAGCCAAGATTCAGGGGAGGGATCCTACGAGCAGTACTTC.

This clonotype was counted many times. This sequence joins TRBV9 and TRBJ1-2; D not certain. V lost 0 bases, J lost 4 bases, and 10 bases lay in between. The CDR3 is made up of 14 amino acids. Per germline, CDR1 SGDLS and CDR2 YYNGEE. CDR3 in amino acids: CASSVASTVYGYTF. CDR3 in DNA: TGTGCCAGCAGCGTAGCGAGTACCGTCTATGGCTACACCTTC.

This clonotype was recorded at least ten times. The chain couples TRBV12-3 or TRBV12-4 to TRBJ2-1; TRBD2 is a possible D gene (5 bases). This CDR3 region has 11 residues. Trimming shortened V by 8 bases and J by 6 bases, and 8 bases separated the two germline ends. The CDR3 DNA reads TGTGCCAGCGAGGGCAGCAATGAGCAGTTCTTC. Encoded protein: CASEGSNEQFF.

The genes are TRBV6-2 or TRBV6-3 and TRBJ2-5, with TRBD2 matching 10 bases. This CDR3 is 17 amino acids long. CDR1 and CDR2 (germline): MNHEY, SVGEGT. V lost 7 bases, J lost 2 bases, and 13 bases stayed unmatched. The CDR3 reads CASTKRWTSGRQETQYF. The CDR3 region has the DNA TGTGCCAGCACTAAAAGGTGGACTAGCGGAAGACAAGAGACCCAGTACTTC.

This clonotype was seen at least ten times. This chain connects TRBV5-1 to TRBJ2-7, with D possibly being TRBD2 (6 bases). From germline, CDR1 is SGHRS and CDR2 YFSETQ. This CDR3 comprises 13 residues. V dropped 1 base and J dropped 9 bases, with 14 bases sitting between them. CDR3 amino acids: CASSLPGGVGQYF. CDR3 bases: TGCGCCAGCAGCTTGCCCGGGGGAGTGGGGCAGTACTTC.

Ten or more counts support this clonotype. CDR3 in DNA: TGTGCCAGCAGTGTTTATCAGACAGGGCGAGGAAACTACACCTTC. Translation gives CASSVYQTGRGNYTF. The V gene is TRBV2, the J gene TRBJ1-2, with 7 bases matching TRBD1. The V gene's germline CDR1 is SNHLY and CDR2 FYNNEI. The CDR3 totals 15 residues. The trim removed 4 bases at V and 10 bases at J, leaving 15 bases unmatched. The whole variable domain, remainder taken from reference TRBV2 and TRBJ1-2, is EPEVTQTPSHQVTQMGQEVILRCVPISNHLYFYWYRQILGQKVEFLVSFYNNEISEKSEIFDDQFSVERPDGSNFTLKIRSTKLEDSAMYFCASSVYQTGRGNYTFGSGTRLTVV.

This clonotype occurred many times. This rearrangement joins TRBV27 to TRBJ1-5; D not certain. The germline V and J ends were trimmed by 2 bases and 2 bases, with 7 bases remaining between them. CDR1 and CDR2 (germline): MNHEY, SMNVEV (reference sequence). The CDR3 loop spans 14 amino acids. The CDR3 protein is CASSLKAGNQPQHF. CDR3 nucleotides: TGTGCCAGCAGTTTAAAGGCAGGCAATCAGCCCCAGCATTTT.

This clonotype appeared a few times. This chain uses TRBV5-1 with TRBJ2-3; tentatively, D is TRBD2 (6 bases). This CDR3 has 15 residues. Trimming pared 1 base from V and 6 bases from J, leaving 15 bases between. Looked up from germline, CDR1 is SGHRS and CDR2 is YFSETQ. CDR3 nucleotides: TGCGCCAGCAGCTTGATATCGGGGACTTTTGATACGCAGTATTTT. Its translation is CASSLISGTFDTQYF.

In this sample, this clonotype turned up a few times. The chain couples TRBV19 to TRBJ2-2; tentative D call: TRBD1 (6 bases). Per the germline V gene, CDR1 is LNHDA and CDR2 is SQIVND (reference sequence). V was pared by 5 bases and J by 3 bases, with 13 bases between. The CDR3 has 15 amino acids. CDR3 loop: CASSRRGVDTGELFF. CDR3 bases: TGTGCCAGTAGTCGCAGGGGCGTTGACACCGGGGAGCTGTTTTTT. The full variable domain, its missing parts supplied by reference TRBV19 and TRBJ2-2, is DGGITQSPKYLFRKEGQNVTLSCEQNLNHDAMYWYRQDPGQGLRLIYYSQIVNDFQKGDIAEGYSVSREKKESFPLTVTSAQKNPTAFYLCASSRRGVDTGELFFGEGSRLTVL.

This clonotype was counted at least ten times. The gene calls are TRBV12-3 or TRBV12-4 and TRBJ1-5; no firm D call. V gave up 3 bases and J gave up 8 bases, with 14 bases separating them. CDR3 length: 14 amino acids. CDR3 DNA sequence: TGTGCCAGCAGTTTGAATGGCAGGAGGGAGCCCCAGCATTTT. It codes for CASSLNGRREPQHF.

This clonotype was recorded at least ten times. The rearrangement links TRBV5-1 to TRBJ2-1; 11 positions match TRBD1. Looked up from germline, CDR1 is SGHRS and CDR2 is YFSETQ. The CDR3 has 14 amino acids. V shed 3 bases, J shed 9 bases, and the junction held 5 bases outside the gene matches. CDR3 DNA sequence: TGCGCCAGCAGCTCCGGGACAGGGGGGGGTGAGCAGTTCTTC. Translating gives CASSSGTGGGEQFF.

This clonotype was observed many times. The rearrangement joins TRBV10-3 to TRBJ2-2, with TRBD1 matching over 7 bases. This CDR3 region has 14 residues. Trimming cost V 6 bases and J 5 bases; bases outside gene matches: 6. CDR1 is ENHRY and CDR2 is SYGVKD in the germline V gene. The CDR3 sequence is CAIRGTDKTGELFF. The DNA for the CDR3 is TGTGCCATCAGGGGGACAGACAAAACCGGGGAGCTGTTTTTT.

This clonotype was recorded many times. The chain has TRBV4-3 and TRBJ2-4; D may be TRBD2 (6 bases). CDR3 size: 15 residues. Deletions cut 1 base from V and 1 base from J, with 8 bases between. Germline-derived CDR1 and CDR2 are LGHNA and YSLEER. The CDR3 here is CASSQVEGAKNIQYF. DNA of the CDR3: TGCGCCAGCAGCCAAGTGGAGGGGGCCAAAAACATTCAGTACTTC.

This clonotype showed up many times. The genes are TRBV5-1 and TRBJ2-6; no reliable D call. The V and J ends lost 4 bases and 2 bases respectively, with 10 bases between them. CDR1 is SGHRS and CDR2 is YFSETQ in the germline V gene. This CDR3 is built from 15 residues. The CDR3 coding sequence is TGCGCCAGCAGCCACGCATCCCCTGGGGCCAACGTCCTGACTTTC. This sequence encodes CASSHASPGANVLTF.

At least ten counts were recorded for this clonotype. The V and J genes are TRBV6-6 and TRBJ2-2, with 12 bases that match TRBD1. CDR1 and CDR2 (germline): MNHNY, SVGAGI (reference sequence). The length of the CDR3 is 15 residues. Trimming removed 8 bases from V and 2 bases from J; junction bases left unmatched: 3. The CDR3 DNA is TGTGCCAGCGGGGACAGGGGGCGAAACACCGGGGAGCTGTTTTTT. Protein sequence: CASGDRGRNTGELFF.

The chain couples TRBV12-3 or TRBV12-4 to TRBJ1-5; 7 bases map to TRBD1. The J segment lost 2 bases and the V segment lost 3 bases, leaving 10 bases of the junction unmatched. The CDR3 runs 17 residues. The CDR3 DNA reads TGTGCCAGCAGTTTGGGGCCAGGGGGAGGTCGCAATCAGCCCCAGCATTTT. It yields the protein CASSLGPGGGRNQPQHF.

This clonotype was observed many times. The V and J genes are TRBV5-1 and TRBJ1-1; 7 positions match TRBD1. Per the germline V gene, CDR1 is SGHRS and CDR2 is YFSETQ. There are 15 residues in the CDR3. V gave up 4 bases and J gave up 4 bases; unmatched junction bases: 10. CDR3 amino acids: CASSQSTGDGTEAFF. The CDR3 bases are TGCGCCAGCAGCCAATCTACAGGGGATGGCACTGAAGCTTTCTTT.

This clonotype has at least ten counts. The gene calls are TRBV7-9 and TRBJ2-5, with D possibly called TRBD1 or TRBD2 (5 bases each). V lost 1 base and J 0 bases, leaving 12 bases between the germline ends. The CDR3 loop spans 16 amino acids. Germline-derived CDR1 and CDR2 are SEHNR and FQNEAQ (reference sequence). This CDR3 reads CASSLEGRRDQETQYF. In nucleotides, the CDR3 is TGTGCCAGCAGCTTAGAGGGGAGAAGGGACCAAGAGACCCAGTACTTC.